This TCR beta chain is from a study of response to subunit inactivated influenza vaccine. Trimming shortened V by 7 bases and J by 0 bases, and 9 bases separated the two germline ends. The CDR3 totals 14 residues. TCRdb re-derived calls from the RT-PCR reads in MiXCR, one entry per CDR3 protein. This sample has more than 400,000 distinct CDR3 sequences; approximately 10% occur once, and the top ten carry roughly 12%. This clonotype occurred a few times. What it recognizes is unknown. Study-wide findings and caveats: Only a handful of new T cells, the authors suggested, are recruited with each seasonal influenza vaccination.

The material was PBMCs from blood, obtained roughly 46 days after vaccination. The clonotype was recovered from a man between 45 and 60 years old who received an inactivated influenza vaccine. This chain links TRBV12-3 or TRBV12-4 with TRBJ2-2, with D perhaps matching TRBD2 (6 bases). CDR3: CASNGRTNTGELFF. The CDR3 DNA reads TGTGCCAGCAACGGGAGAACGAACACCGGGGAGCTGTTTTTT.